These 20 T cell receptor beta chains originate from one sample sequenced in a study of somatic mutations in cytotoxic T cells in rheumatoid arthritis. Profiling relied on immunoSEQ multiplex PCR, and the TCRdb table lists in-frame clones only, not all of them. The profile shows more than 6,000 clones, 70% of them singletons. What was sequenced was CD8+ T cells sorted from blood. These TCRs come from a man aged 40-49 years in good health.

This chain connects TRBV19 to TRBJ2-7, with 8 positions matching TRBD1. Germline CDR1 LNHDA, CDR2 SQIVND (reference sequence). This CDR3 has 14 residues. V gave up 6 bases and J gave up 3 bases; unmatched junction bases: 7. The chain's CDR3 is CASSITGGDYEQYF. CDR3 in DNA: TGTGCCAGTAGCATTACAGGGGGAGACTACGAGCAGTACTTC.

V and J are TRBV19 and TRBJ1-2, with 8 bases identical to TRBD1. Germline values: CDR1 LNHDA, CDR2 SQIVND (reference sequence). The J segment lost 8 bases and the V segment lost 3 bases, leaving 11 bases of the junction unmatched. The CDR3 length is 15 residues. The CDR3 nucleotides are TGTGCCAGTAGTATCACCCCCGGACAGGGAGGCGGCTACACCTTC. This codes for CASSITPGQGGGYTF.

V gene TRBV7-9 combines with J gene TRBJ1-2; D is uncertain. V shed 3 bases and J shed 2 bases, with 10 bases lying between them. The CDR3 runs to 14 residues. Germline-derived CDR1 and CDR2 are SEHNR and FQNEAQ (reference sequence). The CDR3 bases are TGTGCCAGCAGCTTCCAGCCGCGAAACTATGGCTACACCTTC. It is translated as CASSFQPRNYGYTF.

The chain couples TRBV7-6 to TRBJ2-1; tentative D call: TRBD1 (5 bases). CDR3 length: 15 residues. The germline V and J ends were trimmed by 1 base and 2 bases, with 9 bases remaining between them. Per germline, CDR1 SGHVS and CDR2 FNYEAQ. CDR3 coding DNA: TGTGCCAGCAGCTTAGACAGGTCCCCCTACAATGAGCAGTTCTTC. This gives the protein CASSLDRSPYNEQFF.

In its sample, this clone was seen a few times. V usage is TRBV28 and J usage is TRBJ2-7; D unclear. Trimming removed 3 bases at V and 4 bases at J, with 7 bases between. Germline V gene sequence: CDR1 MDHEN, CDR2 SYDVKM. The CDR3 covers 12 residues. The CDR3 sequence is CASSLARYEQYF. The CDR3 nucleotides read TGTGCCAGCAGTTTGGCTCGGTACGAGCAGTACTTC.

V is TRBV7-9 and J is TRBJ2-5; 11 bases agree with TRBD1. CDR3 length: 15 amino acids. Germline lookup yields CDR1 SEHNR and CDR2 FQNEAQ (reference sequence). V shed 5 bases and J 4 bases; nucleotides not matched to a gene: 6. DNA of the CDR3: TGTGCCAGCAGCCGGGGACAGGGGGAAGTAGAGACCCAGTACTTC. This translates into CASSRGQGEVETQYF.

This rearrangement joins TRBV5-5 to TRBJ1-3; no clear D. V was trimmed by 4 bases and J by 0 bases, leaving 11 bases between them. This CDR3 contains 15 residues. Germline V gene data show CDR1 as SGHKS and CDR2 as YYEKEE (reference sequence). CDR3 region: CASSITPTSGNTIYF. In DNA form, the CDR3 reads TGTGCCAGCAGCATAACACCTACCTCTGGAAACACCATATATTTT.

This chain links TRBV14 with TRBJ1-1, with 7 bases that match TRBD1. Germline V CDR1 and CDR2: SGHDN, FVKESK. With 0 bases clipped from V and 0 bases from J, the junction kept 10 bases outside the gene matches. CDR3 length equals 18 residues. Here the CDR3 reads CASSQEYRGLRVNTEAFF. The DNA for the CDR3 is TGTGCCAGCAGCCAAGAGTACAGGGGCCTACGGGTGAACACTGAAGCTTTCTTT.

Of note for this clone: A read error may account for a junction end that differs from germline. V is TRBV7-7 and J is TRBJ2-5; D is unresolved. Germline V lookup: CDR1 SSHAT, CDR2 FNYEAQ (reference sequence). The CDR3 sequence is 13 residues long. CDR3 loop: CASSQSRKETQYF. In DNA form, the CDR3 reads TGTGCTAGCAGCCAATCACGCAAAGAGACCCAGTACTTC. Together with reference TRBV7-7 and TRBJ2-5, the CDR3 gives the full variable domain: GAGVSQSPRYKVTKRGQDVTLRCDPISSHATLYWYQQALGQGPEFLTYFNYEAQPDKSGLPSDRFSAERPEGSISTLTIQRTEQRDSAMYRCASSQSRKETQYFGPGTRLLVL.

This chain joins TRBV6-5 and TRBJ2-1; a possible D gene is TRBD2 (6 bases). Germline-derived CDR1 and CDR2 are MNHEY and SVGAGI. V was trimmed by 5 bases and J by 0 bases, leaving 11 bases between them. CDR3 length equals 15 residues. CDR3 sequence reads: CASSLSGSSYNEQFF. The CDR3 DNA sequence: TGTGCCAGCAGTCTTAGCGGTAGCTCCTACAATGAGCAGTTCTTC.

This rearrangement joins TRBV7-2 to TRBJ2-1; 15 bases map to TRBD2. There are 15 residues in the CDR3. CDR1 SGHTA and CDR2 FQGNSA come from the germline V gene. V trimming: 4 bases; J trimming: 7 bases; junction bases outside the gene matches: 2. The CDR3 coding sequence is TGTGCCAGCAGCTCGGGACTAGCGGGGGGTAATGAGCAGTTCTTC. Protein sequence: CASSSGLAGGNEQFF.

The chain has TRBV5-1 and TRBJ1-4; TRBD1 aligns across 9 bases. The V and J ends lost 4 bases and 7 bases, in that order; junction bases with no gene match: 8. Per germline, CDR1 SGHRS and CDR2 YFSETQ. The CDR3 sequence is 15 residues long. The CDR3 is CASSRHGQGLEKLFF. The CDR3, as DNA: TGCGCCAGCAGCCGACACGGACAGGGGCTTGAAAAACTGTTTTTT.

V gene TRBV6-5 combines with J gene TRBJ2-7; D may be TRBD1 (6 bases). V was clipped by 10 bases and J by 5 bases, with 18 bases between them. The CDR3 is 13 residues long. Germline CDR1 is MNHEY and CDR2 is SVGAGI. DNA of the CDR3: TGTGCCACCCGAACTACAGGGATCAACGAGCAGTACTTC. As protein: CATRTTGINEQYF.

V is TRBV27 and J is TRBJ2-1; TRBD2 might be the D (6 bases). The V and J ends lost 3 bases and 6 bases respectively, with 9 bases between them. The CDR3 spans 13 residues. Germline V gene sequence: CDR1 MNHEY, CDR2 SMNVEV (reference sequence). The CDR3 nucleotides are TGTGCCAGCAGTTTTGGGCGGGGCAATGAGCAGTTCTTC. Its translation is CASSFGRGNEQFF.

The CDR3 protein is CASADGALNEKLFF. The CDR3 DNA follows: TGTGCCAGCGCCGATGGGGCATTGAATGAAAAACTGTTTTTT. The gene calls are TRBV28 and TRBJ1-4, with TRBD1 as a possible D gene (5 bases). The CDR3 is 14 residues long. The V end lost 8 bases, the J end lost 5 bases, and 15 bases lay between the germline ends. Per the germline V gene, CDR1 is MDHEN and CDR2 is SYDVKM. Supplemented by reference TRBV28 and TRBJ1-4, the full variable domain reads DVKVTQSSRYLVKRTGEKVFLECVQDMDHENMFWYRQDPGLGLRLIYFSYDVKMKEKGDIPEGYSVSREKKERFSLILESASTNQTSMYLCASADGALNEKLFFGSGTQLSVL.

The chain recombines TRBV9 with TRBJ2-3, with D perhaps matching TRBD2 (5 bases). V gave up 4 bases and J gave up 4 bases, with 13 bases separating them. This CDR3 has 14 residues. The germline CDR1 and CDR2 sequences are SGDLS and YYNGEE. CDR3 DNA sequence: TGTGCCAGCAGCCCCCCGACTATGGCAGATACGCAGTATTTT. Protein product: CASSPPTMADTQYF.

This clone was detected only a few times. The chain uses TRBV9 and TRBJ2-5; 13 positions agree with TRBD2. CDR1 is SGDLS, CDR2 YYNGEE, per germline. There are 18 residues in the CDR3. The J segment lost 5 bases and the V segment lost 4 bases, leaving 14 bases of the junction unmatched. The CDR3 spells CASSPLGGLAGAGETQYF. The CDR3 coding sequence is TGTGCCAGCAGCCCCCTAGGAGGACTAGCGGGGGCGGGGGAGACCCAGTACTTC.

This clone was detected only a few times. This chain connects TRBV7-2 to TRBJ1-1; 8 nucleotides align to TRBD1. J lost 3 bases, V lost 5 bases, and 11 bases had no gene match. Looked up from germline, CDR1 is SGHTA and CDR2 is FQGNSA. The CDR3 runs 16 residues. CDR3 amino acids: CASSPRTGSEDTEAFF. The CDR3 region has the DNA TGTGCCAGCAGCCCCCGGACAGGGTCGGAGGACACTGAAGCTTTCTTT.

The sample holds one count of this clone. V is TRBV6-6 and J is TRBJ1-1, with 7 bases that match TRBD1. The CDR3 is made up of 12 amino acids. V trimming: 0 bases; J trimming: 11 bases; junction bases outside the gene matches: 3. The germline V gene has CDR1 MNHNY and CDR2 SVGAGI (reference sequence). CDR3 DNA: TGTGCCAGCAGTTACTCGACAGGGATGGCTTTCTTT. Amino acids: CASSYSTGMAFF.

The CDR3 coding sequence is TGTGCCAGCATTTTCAGGGGGCATGCTGAAGCTTTCTTT. It yields the protein CASIFRGHAEAFF. V and J are TRBV21-1 and TRBJ1-1; the D call TRBD1 from the table was never checked on the DNA. TRBV21-1 counts as a pseudogene. The CDR3 is 13 amino acids.